The source of this TCR beta chain is a study of CD8 T cells in Susac syndrome. Looked up from germline, CDR1 is SQVTM and CDR2 is ANQGSEA. The V end was cut by 4 bases, the J end by 5 bases, with 14 bases between. The CDR3 totals 13 residues. RNA, at about 0.45 to 1 ug, was reverse transcribed with random hexamers. From the immunoSEQ multiplex PCR reads, TCRdb called clonotypes with MiXCR, one entry per CDR3 protein. The data contain around 110,000 distinct CDR3 sequences, 94% of them singletons. Sequencing of TCR beta was performed on blood CD8+ T cells and on blood CD4+ T cells. Negative isolation yielded the CD8+ and CD4+ T cells, while FACS enriched the TEMRA cells.

The TCR sequence derives from a human donor with Susac syndrome. This chain joins TRBV29-1 and TRBJ1-1; no definite D call. Sample: CD8+ T cells from PBMCs. This chain's CDR3 is CSVVGGDTTEAFF. The CDR3 DNA reads as TGCAGCGTTGTCGGCGGAGATACTACTGAAGCTTTCTTT. The entire variable domain, with the rest obtained from reference TRBV29-1 and TRBJ1-1, is as follows: SAVISQKPSRDICQRGTSLTIQCQVDSQVTMMFWYRQQPGQSLTLIATANQGSEATYESGFVIDKFPISRPNLTFSTLTVSNMSPEDSSIYLCSVVGGDTTEAFFGQGTRLTVV.